The 11 T cell receptor beta chains given below trace back to one sample, sequenced in a study of beta chain features in type 1 diabetes. Isolated RNA was reverse transcribed in full, so expressed TCRB transcripts were sequenced. The data were produced by immunoSEQ multiplex PCR, yet TCRdb's version contains in-frame clones alone and is incomplete. The table shows a few hundred thousand clones, with 14% occurring only once. The sequencing input was naive CD4+ T cells from blood. These receptors all stem from a man aged 25-45 years in good health.

Only a few counts were recorded for this clone. In nucleotides, the CDR3 is TGCGCCAGCAGCCACGCGTACAGGGGTAGCACAGATACGCAGTATTTT. It is translated as CASSHAYRGSTDTQYF. J is TRBJ2-3 and V is TRBV4-1; 7 bases agree with TRBD1. CDR3 length: 16 residues. The V gene's germline CDR1 is MGHRA and CDR2 YSYEKL. Unmatched junction bases numbered 6, after V lost 3 bases and J lost 0 bases.

The chain couples TRBV29-1 to TRBJ2-2; D unresolved. This CDR3 has 13 residues. Looked up from germline, CDR1 is SQVTM and CDR2 is ANQGSEA. The V end lost 5 bases, the J end lost 12 bases, and 19 bases lay between the germline ends. CDR3 protein: CSVLIRSESKLFF. The DNA for the CDR3 is TGCAGCGTTCTGATACGGTCTGAATCGAAGCTGTTTTTT.

This clone has only a few counts. The genes are TRBV15 and TRBJ2-3; D is unresolved. This CDR3 contains 13 residues. Germline CDR1 reads LNHNV; CDR2 reads YYDKDF (reference sequence). V was trimmed by 0 bases and J by 7 bases, leaving 8 bases between them. The CDR3 DNA reads TGTGCCACCAGCAGAGAGCCAGCTAATACGCAGTATTTT. Protein sequence: CATSREPANTQYF.

The chain combines TRBV16 with TRBJ2-3, with 8 positions matching TRBD2. Trimming cost V 0 bases and J 2 bases; bases outside gene matches: 4. The germline CDR1 and CDR2 sequences are KGHSY and FQNENV. CDR3 size: 16 residues. The CDR3 DNA follows: TGTGCCAGCAGCCAATCTCAACTAGCGGCCACAGATACGCAGTATTTT. Encoded protein: CASSQSQLAATDTQYF.

This clone was detected only a few times. J is TRBJ2-1 and V is TRBV9; 9 positions match TRBD1. The germline V gene has CDR1 SGDLS and CDR2 YYNGEE. The V gene end was trimmed by 4 bases and the J gene end by 7 bases; junction bases not matched to a gene: 9. The CDR3 has 15 amino acids. DNA for the CDR3: TGTGCCAGCAGCCTGGCTGGACAGGGGAGAAATGAGCAGTTCTTC. Amino acids: CASSLAGQGRNEQFF.

The table lists this clone with a few counts. The rearrangement links TRBV9 to TRBJ1-4, with TRBD1 matching 7 bases. The CDR3 is 17 amino acids. V gave up 2 bases and J gave up 0 bases; unmatched junction bases: 7. CDR1 is SGDLS, CDR2 YYNGEE, per germline. The chain's CDR3 is CASSVGTVSATNEKLFF. The CDR3 nucleotides read TGTGCCAGCAGCGTTGGGACAGTCTCTGCAACTAATGAAAAACTGTTTTTT.

The J gene is TRBJ1-2, the V gene TRBV6-5; no definite D call. Germline V gene data show CDR1 as MNHEY and CDR2 as SVGAGI. The CDR3 contains 13 residues. Trimming left V 6 bases short and J 6 bases short, with 14 bases between. As DNA, the CDR3 is TGTGCCAGCAGCCCGAGAGGGAATAATGGCTACACCTTC. Protein product: CASSPRGNNGYTF.

The chain joins TRBV6-5 to TRBJ2-5; tentative D call: TRBD1 (6 bases). The germline V gene encodes CDR1 MNHEY and CDR2 SVGAGI. This CDR3 spans 16 amino acids. Trimming removed 0 bases from V and 3 bases from J, with 14 bases in between. This CDR3 reads CASSYSSGTNKETQYF. The CDR3 coding sequence is TGTGCCAGCAGTTACTCGTCCGGGACAAATAAAGAGACCCAGTACTTC.

This chain joins TRBV15 and TRBJ2-6, with 9 bases fitting TRBD1. J was trimmed by 4 bases and V by 2 bases; bases with no gene match: 6. Germline assignment: CDR1 LNHNV and CDR2 YYDKDF (reference sequence). The CDR3 is made up of 17 amino acids. DNA of the CDR3: TGTGCCACCAGCAGACTAACAGGGGGCGCAGGGGCCAACGTCCTGACTTTC. Translated: CATSRLTGGAGANVLTF.

The V and J genes are TRBV19 and TRBJ2-6, with D hard to call. V was pared by 8 bases and J by 0 bases, with 8 bases between. This CDR3 region has 14 residues. Germline CDR1 reads LNHDA; CDR2 reads SQIVND (reference sequence). The CDR3 sequence is CASSADSGANVLTF. The CDR3 DNA reads as TGTGCCAGTTCGGCGGACTCTGGGGCCAACGTCCTGACTTTC.

The rearrangement joins TRBV15 to TRBJ1-1; 7 positions match TRBD1. CDR3 length: 15 residues. V dropped 1 base and J dropped 4; count of bases not matched to a gene: 6. Looked up from germline, CDR1 is LNHNV and CDR2 is YYDKDF (reference sequence). For the CDR3, the DNA is TGTGCCACCAGCAGAGCTGCGACAGGGTCCACTGAAGCTTTCTTT. It codes for CATSRAATGSTEAFF.